Presented here are 11 T cell receptor beta chains from one specimen sequenced in a study of regulatory T cells in long-lasting Graves disease. Both iRepertoire HTBI primers and Arm-PCR of CDR3 regions were used to build the TCR beta libraries. Each CDR3 protein gets one entry after TCRdb re-called the multiplex PCR reads with MiXCR. The sample has 400,000 to 500,000 distinct CDR3 sequences; roughly 22% are singletons. Time point noted: persistent/refractory GD, antithyroid drugs over 5 years with positive TRAb. Isolated PBMC RNA provided the starting material for the TCR library. The input for sequencing was peripheral blood mononuclear cells (PBMCs), taken when the disease was refractory, from a patient treated with antithyroid drugs. These receptors all come from a female donor with Graves disease.

This clonotype showed up many times. This chain links TRBV12-3 or TRBV12-4 with TRBJ2-7, with 8 bases that match TRBD1. The trim removed 0 bases at V and 0 bases at J, leaving 4 bases unmatched. The CDR3 contains 16 residues. CDR3 DNA: TGTGCCAGCAGTTTAGCGGGACAGGCCCACTCCTACGAGCAGTACTTC. It specifies CASSLAGQAHSYEQYF.

V is TRBV7-9 and J is TRBJ1-1; a possible D gene is TRBD1 (6 bases). The CDR3 contains 15 residues. Deletions cut 1 base from V and 0 bases from J, with 9 bases between. The germline gives CDR1 SEHNR, CDR2 FQNEAQ (reference sequence). The CDR3 nucleotides read TGTGCCAGCAGCTTAGTTAGGGGGTTGAACACTGAAGCTTTCTTT. It encodes CASSLVRGLNTEAFF.

This clonotype was recorded once. The DNA for the CDR3 is TGTGCCAGCAGCGGAGACTCGGGTACGCAGTATTTT. It specifies CASSGDSGTQYF. The chain couples TRBV9 to TRBJ2-3, with D uncertain. V was trimmed by 3 bases and J by 8 bases, leaving 10 bases between them. The V gene's germline CDR1 is SGDLS and CDR2 YYNGEE. The CDR3 extends over 12 amino acids.

This clonotype was recorded many times. The chain recombines TRBV29-1 with TRBJ1-1; D is unclear. This CDR3 is built from 11 residues. Germline V gene lookup returns CDR1 SQVTM and CDR2 ANQGSEA. The germline V and J ends were trimmed by 8 bases and 1 base, with 8 bases remaining between them. The CDR3 DNA follows: TGCAGCACACGCAAGAACACTGAAGCTTTCTTT. Its protein is CSTRKNTEAFF.

This clonotype has at least ten counts. The chain couples TRBV2 to TRBJ1-1; the D is unclear. Deletions cut 3 bases from V and 4 bases from J, with 12 bases between. Per the germline V gene, CDR1 is SNHLY and CDR2 is FYNNEI. CDR3 length equals 14 residues. CDR3 nucleotide sequence: TGTGCCAGCAGTGAGAACAGTCCCGGCACTGAAGCTTTCTTT. Amino acid sequence: CASSENSPGTEAFF.

This clonotype was seen at least ten times. The V gene is TRBV11-2, the J gene TRBJ2-5, with D tentatively TRBD1 (6 bases). The CDR3 is made up of 14 amino acids. Trimming took off 5 bases at V and 4 bases at J, with 14 bases between the two ends. Per the germline V gene, CDR1 is SGHAT and CDR2 is FQNNGV. CDR3 protein: CASSTPGVSETQYF. In nucleotides, the CDR3 is TGTGCCAGCAGCACCCCAGGGGTATCAGAGACCCAGTACTTC.

The table lists this clonotype with many counts. The chain links TRBV28 to TRBJ2-7; tentative D call: TRBD1 (5 bases). Germline V gene sequence: CDR1 MDHEN, CDR2 SYDVKM. The ends were cut back, 9 bases at V and 0 bases at J, with 15 bases in the middle. The length of the CDR3 is 14 residues. CDR3 residues: CASRTSINSYEQYF. The DNA for the CDR3 is TGTGCCAGTCGGACATCTATAAACTCCTACGAGCAGTACTTC.

This clonotype was detected ten times or more. The chain is built from TRBV12-3 or TRBV12-4 and TRBJ2-3; D gene unclear. The CDR3 runs 14 residues. Trimming left V 8 bases short and J 3 bases short, with 15 bases between. As DNA, the CDR3 is TGTGCCAGCGTAGAGAGGTGGCAGACAGATACGCAGTATTTT. Amino acid sequence: CASVERWQTDTQYF.

V is TRBV7-8 and J is TRBJ2-1; perhaps TRBD2 as D (5 bases). V was shortened by 5 bases and J by 2 bases, with 13 bases between the two germline ends. CDR1 and CDR2 (germline): SGHVS, FQNEAQ. The CDR3 has 15 amino acids. CDR3 DNA: TGTGCCAGCAGCACCCGGGAAGCCGCCTACAATGAGCAGTTCTTC. It is translated as CASSTREAAYNEQFF.

This clonotype was seen more than once but under ten times. The DNA of the CDR3 is TGTGCCAGCAGTTCCGCCTCGACGGCAACTAATGAAAAACTGTTTTTT. Amino acids: CASSSASTATNEKLFF. This rearrangement joins TRBV28 to TRBJ1-4; D not resolved. V was trimmed by 4 bases and J by 0 bases, leaving 12 bases between them. Germline-derived CDR1 and CDR2 are MDHEN and SYDVKM. The CDR3 spans 16 residues.

There are many counts of this clonotype. The chain combines TRBV27 with TRBJ2-7; TRBD1 or TRBD2 may be the D gene (6 bases each). The CDR3 is 14 amino acids. V was clipped by 3 bases and J by 6 bases, with 15 bases between them. Germline V CDR1 and CDR2: MNHEY, SMNVEV (reference sequence). The CDR3 region is CASSLGGSPAEQYF. The CDR3 DNA reads as TGTGCCAGCAGTTTGGGGGGCTCACCCGCCGAGCAGTACTTC.